This T cell receptor beta chain was sequenced for a study of blood T cell repertoires in COVID-19. Background on the study: The United States, Italy and Spain supplied acute and convalescent COVID-19 samples. PBMCs, B-cell-depleted T cells, or T cells provided the cDNA or gDNA that made up the material.

V lost 0 bases to trimming and J lost 3 bases; unmatched junction nucleotides: 5. Germline V gene sequence: CDR1 SGDLS, CDR2 YYNGEE. The CDR3 sequence is 15 residues long. Original analysis: The authors estimated nucleated cell counts from reference gene primer amplification. Profiled with immunoSEQ multiplex PCR; TCRdb holds only in-frame clones, not every one. D and trimming come from the DNA, and the V and J calls and clone size come from that table. The repertoire includes a few hundred thousand clones, roughly 84% of them detected once, and 1.4% sits in the top ten. J is TRBJ2-7 and V is TRBV9; the match to TRBD2 covers 8 bases. The receptor's source is a woman aged 40 to 50 who had recovered from COVID-19. The sequencing sample was made of peripheral blood. The CDR3 nucleotides read TGTGCCAGCAGCGTAGACGGTAGCGGGGTCTACGAGCAGTACTTC. It is translated as CASSVDGSGVYEQYF.